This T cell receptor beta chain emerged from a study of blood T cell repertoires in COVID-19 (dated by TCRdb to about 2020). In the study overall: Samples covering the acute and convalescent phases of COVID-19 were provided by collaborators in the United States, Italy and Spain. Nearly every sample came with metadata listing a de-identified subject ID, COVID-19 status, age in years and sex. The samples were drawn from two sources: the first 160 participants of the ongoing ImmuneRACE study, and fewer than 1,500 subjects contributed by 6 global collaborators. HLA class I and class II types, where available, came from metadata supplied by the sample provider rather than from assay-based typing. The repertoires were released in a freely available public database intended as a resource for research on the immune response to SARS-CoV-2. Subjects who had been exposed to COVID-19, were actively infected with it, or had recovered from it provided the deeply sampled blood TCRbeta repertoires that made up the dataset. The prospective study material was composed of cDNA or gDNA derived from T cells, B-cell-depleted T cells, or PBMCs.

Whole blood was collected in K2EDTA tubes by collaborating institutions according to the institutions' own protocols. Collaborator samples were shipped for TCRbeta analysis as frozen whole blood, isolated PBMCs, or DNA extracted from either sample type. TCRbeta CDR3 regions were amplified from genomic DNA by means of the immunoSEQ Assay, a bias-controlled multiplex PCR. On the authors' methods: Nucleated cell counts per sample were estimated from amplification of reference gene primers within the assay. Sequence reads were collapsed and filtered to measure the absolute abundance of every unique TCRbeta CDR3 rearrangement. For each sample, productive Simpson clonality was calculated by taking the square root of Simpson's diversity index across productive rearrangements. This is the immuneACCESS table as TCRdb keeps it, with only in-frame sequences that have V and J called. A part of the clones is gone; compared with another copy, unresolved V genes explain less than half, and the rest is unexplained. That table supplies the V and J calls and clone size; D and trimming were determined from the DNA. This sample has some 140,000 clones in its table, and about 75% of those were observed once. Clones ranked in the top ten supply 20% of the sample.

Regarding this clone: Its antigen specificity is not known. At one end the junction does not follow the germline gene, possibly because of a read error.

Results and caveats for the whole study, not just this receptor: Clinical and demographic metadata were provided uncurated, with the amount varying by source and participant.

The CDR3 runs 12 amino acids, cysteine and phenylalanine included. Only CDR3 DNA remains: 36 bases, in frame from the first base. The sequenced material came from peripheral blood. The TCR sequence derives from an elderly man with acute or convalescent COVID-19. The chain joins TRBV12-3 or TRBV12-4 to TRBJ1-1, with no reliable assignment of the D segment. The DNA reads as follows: TGTGCCAGCAGGTTAGGAGTCACTGAAGCTTTCTTT. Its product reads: CASRLGVTEAFF.